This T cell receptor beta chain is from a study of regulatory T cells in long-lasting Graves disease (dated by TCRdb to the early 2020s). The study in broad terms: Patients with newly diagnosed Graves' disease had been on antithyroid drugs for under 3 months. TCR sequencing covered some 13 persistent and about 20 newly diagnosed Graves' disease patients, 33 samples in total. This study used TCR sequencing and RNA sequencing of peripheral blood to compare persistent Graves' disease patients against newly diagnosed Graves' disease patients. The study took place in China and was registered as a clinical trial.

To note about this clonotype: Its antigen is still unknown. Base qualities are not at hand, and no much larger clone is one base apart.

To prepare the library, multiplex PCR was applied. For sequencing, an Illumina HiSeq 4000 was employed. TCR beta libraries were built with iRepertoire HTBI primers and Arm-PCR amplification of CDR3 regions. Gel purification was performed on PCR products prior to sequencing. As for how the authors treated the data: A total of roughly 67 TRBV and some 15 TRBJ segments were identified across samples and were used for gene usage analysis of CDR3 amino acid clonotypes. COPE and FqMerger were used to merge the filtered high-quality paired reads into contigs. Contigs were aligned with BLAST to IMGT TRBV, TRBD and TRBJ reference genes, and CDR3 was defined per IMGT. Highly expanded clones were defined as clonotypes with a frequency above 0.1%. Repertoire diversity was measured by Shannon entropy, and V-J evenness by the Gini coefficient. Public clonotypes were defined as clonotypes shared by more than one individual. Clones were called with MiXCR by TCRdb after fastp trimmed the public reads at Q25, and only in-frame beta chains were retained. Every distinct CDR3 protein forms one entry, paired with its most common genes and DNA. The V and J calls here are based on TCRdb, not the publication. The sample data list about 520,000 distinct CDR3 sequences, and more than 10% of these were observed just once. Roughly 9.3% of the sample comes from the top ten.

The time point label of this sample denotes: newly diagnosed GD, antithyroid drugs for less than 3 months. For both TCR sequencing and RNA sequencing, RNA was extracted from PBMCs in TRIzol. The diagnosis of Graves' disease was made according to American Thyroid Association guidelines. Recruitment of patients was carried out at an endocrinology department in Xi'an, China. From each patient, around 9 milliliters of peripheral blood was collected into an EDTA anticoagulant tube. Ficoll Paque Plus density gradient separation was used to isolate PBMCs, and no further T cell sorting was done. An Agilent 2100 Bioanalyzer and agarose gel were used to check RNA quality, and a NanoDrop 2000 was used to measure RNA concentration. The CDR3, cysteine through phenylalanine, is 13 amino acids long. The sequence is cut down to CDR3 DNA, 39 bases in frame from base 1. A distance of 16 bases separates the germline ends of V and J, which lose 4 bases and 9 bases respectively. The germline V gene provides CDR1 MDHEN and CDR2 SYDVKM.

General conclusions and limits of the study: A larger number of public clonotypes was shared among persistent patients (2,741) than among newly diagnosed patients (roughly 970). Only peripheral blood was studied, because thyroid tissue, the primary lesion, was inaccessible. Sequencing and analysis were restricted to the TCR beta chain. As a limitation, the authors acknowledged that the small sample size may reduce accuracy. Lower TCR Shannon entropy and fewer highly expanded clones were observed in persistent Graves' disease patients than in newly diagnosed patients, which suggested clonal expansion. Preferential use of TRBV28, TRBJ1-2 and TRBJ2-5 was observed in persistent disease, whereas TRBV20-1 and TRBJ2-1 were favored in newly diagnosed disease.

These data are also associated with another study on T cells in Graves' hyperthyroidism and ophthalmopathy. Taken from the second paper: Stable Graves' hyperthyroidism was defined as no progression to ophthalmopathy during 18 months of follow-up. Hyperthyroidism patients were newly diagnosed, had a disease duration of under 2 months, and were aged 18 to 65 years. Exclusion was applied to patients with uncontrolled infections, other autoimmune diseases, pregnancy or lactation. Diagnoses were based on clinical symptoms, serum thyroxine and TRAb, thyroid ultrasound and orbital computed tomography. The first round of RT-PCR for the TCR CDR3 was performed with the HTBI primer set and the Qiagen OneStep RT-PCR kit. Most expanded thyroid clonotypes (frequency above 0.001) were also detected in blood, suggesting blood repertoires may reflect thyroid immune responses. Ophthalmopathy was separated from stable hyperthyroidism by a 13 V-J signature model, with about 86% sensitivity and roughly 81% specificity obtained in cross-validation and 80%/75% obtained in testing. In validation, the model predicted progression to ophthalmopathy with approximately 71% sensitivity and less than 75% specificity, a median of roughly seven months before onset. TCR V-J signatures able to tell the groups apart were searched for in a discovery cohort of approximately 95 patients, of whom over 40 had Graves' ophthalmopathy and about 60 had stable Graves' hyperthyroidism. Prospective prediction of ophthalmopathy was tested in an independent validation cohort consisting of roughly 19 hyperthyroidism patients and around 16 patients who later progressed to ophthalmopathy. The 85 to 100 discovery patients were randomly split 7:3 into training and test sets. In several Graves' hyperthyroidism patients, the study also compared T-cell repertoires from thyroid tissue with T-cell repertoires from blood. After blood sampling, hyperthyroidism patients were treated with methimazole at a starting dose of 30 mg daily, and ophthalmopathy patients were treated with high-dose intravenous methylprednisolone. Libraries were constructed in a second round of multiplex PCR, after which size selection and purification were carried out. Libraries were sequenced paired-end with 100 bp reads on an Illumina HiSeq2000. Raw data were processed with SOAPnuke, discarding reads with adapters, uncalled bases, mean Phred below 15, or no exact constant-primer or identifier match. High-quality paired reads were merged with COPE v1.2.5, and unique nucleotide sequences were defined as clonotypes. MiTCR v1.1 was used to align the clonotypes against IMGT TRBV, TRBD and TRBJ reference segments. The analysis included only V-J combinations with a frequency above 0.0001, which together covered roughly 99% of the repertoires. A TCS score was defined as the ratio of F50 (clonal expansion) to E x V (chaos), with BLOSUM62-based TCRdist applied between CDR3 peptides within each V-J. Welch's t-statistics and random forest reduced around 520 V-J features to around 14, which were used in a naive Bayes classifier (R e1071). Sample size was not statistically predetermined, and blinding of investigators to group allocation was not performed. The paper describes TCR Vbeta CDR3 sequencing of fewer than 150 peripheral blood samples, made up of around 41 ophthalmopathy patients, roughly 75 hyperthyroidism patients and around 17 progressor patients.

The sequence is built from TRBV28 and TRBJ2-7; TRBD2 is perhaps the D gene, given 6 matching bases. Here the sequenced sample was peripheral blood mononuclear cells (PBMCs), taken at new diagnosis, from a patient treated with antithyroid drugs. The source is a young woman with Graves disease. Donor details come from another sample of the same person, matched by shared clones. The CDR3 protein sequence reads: CASSWVWGVGQYF. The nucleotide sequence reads TGTGCCAGCAGTTGGGTTTGGGGGGTCGGGCAGTACTTC.